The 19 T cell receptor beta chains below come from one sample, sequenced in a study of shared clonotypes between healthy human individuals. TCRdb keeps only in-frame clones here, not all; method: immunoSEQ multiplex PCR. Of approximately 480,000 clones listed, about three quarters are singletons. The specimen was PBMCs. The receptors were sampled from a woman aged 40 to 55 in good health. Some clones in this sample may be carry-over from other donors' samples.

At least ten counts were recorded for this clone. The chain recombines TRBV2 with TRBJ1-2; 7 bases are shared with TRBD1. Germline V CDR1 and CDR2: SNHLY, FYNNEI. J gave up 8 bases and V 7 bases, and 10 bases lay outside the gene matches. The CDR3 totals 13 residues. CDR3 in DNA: TGTGCCAGCATCAGCACAGGGGAGGGGGGCTACACCTTC. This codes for CASISTGEGGYTF.

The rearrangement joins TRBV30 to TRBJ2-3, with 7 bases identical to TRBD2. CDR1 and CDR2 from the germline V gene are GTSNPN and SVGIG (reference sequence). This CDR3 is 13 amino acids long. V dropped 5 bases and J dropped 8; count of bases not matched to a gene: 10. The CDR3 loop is CAWGRGWGRTQYF. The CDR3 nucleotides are TGTGCCTGGGGGAGGGGATGGGGACGTACGCAGTATTTT.

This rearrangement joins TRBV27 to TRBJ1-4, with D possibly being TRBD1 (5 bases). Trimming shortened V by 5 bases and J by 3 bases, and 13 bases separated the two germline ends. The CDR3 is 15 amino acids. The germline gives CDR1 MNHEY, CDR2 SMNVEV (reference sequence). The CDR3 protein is CASSGVGVANEKLFF. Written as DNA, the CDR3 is TGTGCCAGCAGTGGGGTGGGGGTGGCTAATGAAAAACTGTTTTTT.

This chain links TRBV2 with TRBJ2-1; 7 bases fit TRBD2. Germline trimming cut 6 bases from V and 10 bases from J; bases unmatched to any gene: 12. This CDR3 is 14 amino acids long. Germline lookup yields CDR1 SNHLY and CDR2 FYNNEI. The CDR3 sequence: CASSGLVDDGEQFF. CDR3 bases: TGTGCCAGCAGCGGACTAGTCGACGATGGGGAGCAGTTCTTC.

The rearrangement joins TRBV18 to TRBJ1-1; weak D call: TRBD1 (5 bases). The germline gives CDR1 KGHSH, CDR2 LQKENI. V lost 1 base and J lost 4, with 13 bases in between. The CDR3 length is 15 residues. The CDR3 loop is CASSPQTGDSTEAFF. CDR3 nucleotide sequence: TGTGCCAGCTCACCACAAACAGGTGATAGCACTGAAGCTTTCTTT.

The CDR3 loop is CASSATLSGGGSDTQYF. CDR3 nucleotide sequence: TGTGCCAGCAGCGCCACCCTTAGCGGGGGGGGGTCCGATACGCAGTATTTT. V gene TRBV9 combines with J gene TRBJ2-3; 11 bases align to TRBD2. Unmatched junction bases numbered 12, after V lost 3 bases and J lost 6 bases. From germline, CDR1 is SGDLS and CDR2 YYNGEE. The CDR3 loop spans 17 amino acids.

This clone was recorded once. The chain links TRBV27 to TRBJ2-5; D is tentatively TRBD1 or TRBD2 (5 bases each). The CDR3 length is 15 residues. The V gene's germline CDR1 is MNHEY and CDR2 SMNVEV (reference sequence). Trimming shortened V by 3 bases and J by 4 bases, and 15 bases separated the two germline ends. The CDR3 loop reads CASSLRWGSRETQYF. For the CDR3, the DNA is TGTGCCAGCAGTTTGAGGTGGGGGTCGCGAGAGACCCAGTACTTC.

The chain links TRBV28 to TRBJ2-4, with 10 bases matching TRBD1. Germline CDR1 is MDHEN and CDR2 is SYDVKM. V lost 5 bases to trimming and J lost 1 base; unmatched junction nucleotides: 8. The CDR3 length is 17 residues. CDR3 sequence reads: CASSPGTGVTAKNIQYF. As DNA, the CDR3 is TGTGCCAGCAGTCCCGGGACAGGGGTGACGGCCAAAAACATTCAGTACTTC.

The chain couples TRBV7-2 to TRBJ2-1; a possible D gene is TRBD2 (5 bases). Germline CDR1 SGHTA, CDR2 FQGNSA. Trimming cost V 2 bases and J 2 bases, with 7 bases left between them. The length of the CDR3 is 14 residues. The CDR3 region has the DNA TGTGCCAGCAGCTTATTAGCGCCCTACAATGAGCAGTTCTTC. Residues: CASSLLAPYNEQFF.

The CDR3 protein is CASSQLAGGENEQFF. The CDR3 nucleotides are TGTGCCAGCAGCCAGCTAGCGGGAGGGGAAAATGAGCAGTTCTTC. The chain uses TRBV21-1 and TRBJ2-1; the table assigns TRBD2, which was not confirmed against the DNA. TRBV21-1 is a known pseudogene. This CDR3 spans 15 amino acids.

CDR3 amino acids: CASSLGPVNTEAFF. CDR3 in DNA: TGCGCCAGCAGCTTGGGTCCGGTGAACACTGAAGCTTTCTTT. The genes are TRBV5-1 and TRBJ1-1, with D uncertain. The V gene's germline CDR1 is SGHRS and CDR2 YFSETQ. The CDR3 covers 14 residues. The V and J ends lost 0 bases and 0 bases respectively, with 6 bases between them.

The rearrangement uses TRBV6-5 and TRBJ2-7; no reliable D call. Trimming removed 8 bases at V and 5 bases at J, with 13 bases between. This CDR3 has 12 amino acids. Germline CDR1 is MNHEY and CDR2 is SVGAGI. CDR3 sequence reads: CASADRRNEQYF. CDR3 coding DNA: TGTGCCAGCGCGGATAGGAGAAACGAGCAGTACTTC.

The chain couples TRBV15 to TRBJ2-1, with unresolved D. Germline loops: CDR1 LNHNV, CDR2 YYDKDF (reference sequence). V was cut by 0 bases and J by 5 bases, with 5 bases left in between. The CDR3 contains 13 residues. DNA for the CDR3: TGTGCCACCAGCAGAGACTGGAACAATGAGCAGTTCTTC. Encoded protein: CATSRDWNNEQFF.

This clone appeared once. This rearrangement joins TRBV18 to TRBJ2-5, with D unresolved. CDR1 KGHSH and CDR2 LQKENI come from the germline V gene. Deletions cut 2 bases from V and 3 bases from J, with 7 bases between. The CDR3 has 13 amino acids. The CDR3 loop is CASSPGFKETQYF. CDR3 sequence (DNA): TGTGCCAGCTCACCAGGATTTAAAGAGACCCAGTACTTC.

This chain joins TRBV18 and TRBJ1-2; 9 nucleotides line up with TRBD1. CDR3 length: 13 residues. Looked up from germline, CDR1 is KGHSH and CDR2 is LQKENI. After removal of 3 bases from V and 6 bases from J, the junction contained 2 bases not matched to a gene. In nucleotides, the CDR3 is TGTGCCAGCTCACCGGGACAGGGAGATGGCTACACCTTC. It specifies CASSPGQGDGYTF.

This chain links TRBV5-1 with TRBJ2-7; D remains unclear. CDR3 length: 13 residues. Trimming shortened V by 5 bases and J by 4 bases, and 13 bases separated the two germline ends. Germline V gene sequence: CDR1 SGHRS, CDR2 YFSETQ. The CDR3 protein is CASRIDGDYEQYF. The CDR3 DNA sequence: TGCGCCAGCAGAATCGATGGAGATTACGAGCAGTACTTC.

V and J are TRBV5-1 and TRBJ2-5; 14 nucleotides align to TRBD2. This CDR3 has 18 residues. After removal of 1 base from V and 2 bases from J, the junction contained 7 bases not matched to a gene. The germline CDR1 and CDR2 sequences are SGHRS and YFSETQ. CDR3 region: CASSLSGTSGSGQETQYF. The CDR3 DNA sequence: TGCGCCAGCAGCTTGTCAGGGACTAGCGGGAGCGGGCAAGAGACCCAGTACTTC.

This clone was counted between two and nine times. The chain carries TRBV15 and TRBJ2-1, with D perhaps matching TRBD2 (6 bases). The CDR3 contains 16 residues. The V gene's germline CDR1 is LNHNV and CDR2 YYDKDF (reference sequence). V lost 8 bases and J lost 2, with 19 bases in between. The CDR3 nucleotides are TGTGCCACCTCCGATGGGGCGGGGTCCACCTACAATGAGCAGTTCTTC. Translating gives CATSDGAGSTYNEQFF.

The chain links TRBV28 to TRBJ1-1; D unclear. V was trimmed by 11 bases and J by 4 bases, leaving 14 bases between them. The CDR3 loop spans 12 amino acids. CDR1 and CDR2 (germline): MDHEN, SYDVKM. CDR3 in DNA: TGTGCCTCCCGCCGGGGAGGCACTGAAGCTTTCTTT. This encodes CASRRGGTEAFF. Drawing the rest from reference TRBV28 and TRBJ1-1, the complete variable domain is DVKVTQSSRYLVKRTGEKVFLECVQDMDHENMFWYRQDPGLGLRLIYFSYDVKMKEKGDIPEGYSVSREKKERFSLILESASTNQTSMYLCASRRGGTEAFFGQGTRLTVV.